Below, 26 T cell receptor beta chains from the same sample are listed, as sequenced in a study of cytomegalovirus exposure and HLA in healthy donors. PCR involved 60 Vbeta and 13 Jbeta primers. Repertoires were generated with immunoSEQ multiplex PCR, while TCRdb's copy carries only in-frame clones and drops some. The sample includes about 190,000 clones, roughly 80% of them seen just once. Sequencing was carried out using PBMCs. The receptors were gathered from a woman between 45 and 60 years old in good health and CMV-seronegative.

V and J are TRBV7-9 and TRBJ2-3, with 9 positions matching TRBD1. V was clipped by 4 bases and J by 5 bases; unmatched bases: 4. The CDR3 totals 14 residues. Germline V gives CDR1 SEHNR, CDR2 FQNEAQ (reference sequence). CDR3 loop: CASSSDRGGDTQYF. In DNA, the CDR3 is TGTGCCAGCAGCTCGGACAGGGGAGGAGATACGCAGTATTTT.

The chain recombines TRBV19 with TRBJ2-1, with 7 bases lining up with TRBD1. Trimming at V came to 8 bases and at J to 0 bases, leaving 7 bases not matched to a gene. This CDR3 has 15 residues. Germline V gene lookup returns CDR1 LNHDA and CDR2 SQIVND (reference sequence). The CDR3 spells CASGRQGPSYNEQFF. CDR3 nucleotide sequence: TGTGCCAGTGGAAGACAGGGCCCCTCCTACAATGAGCAGTTCTTC.

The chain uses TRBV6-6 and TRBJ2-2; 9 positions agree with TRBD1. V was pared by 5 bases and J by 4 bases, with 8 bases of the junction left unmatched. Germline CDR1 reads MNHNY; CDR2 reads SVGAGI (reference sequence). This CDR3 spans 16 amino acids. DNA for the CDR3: TGTGCCAGCAGTCCCGCGACAGGGGGTTTCACCGGGGAGCTGTTTTTT. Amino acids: CASSPATGGFTGELFF.

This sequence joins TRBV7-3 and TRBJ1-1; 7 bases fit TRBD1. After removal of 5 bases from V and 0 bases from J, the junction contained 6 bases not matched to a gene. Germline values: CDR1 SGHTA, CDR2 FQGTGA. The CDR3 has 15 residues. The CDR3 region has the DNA TGTGCCAGCAGCCCTCCGGGACAGCTGAACACTGAAGCTTTCTTT. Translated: CASSPPGQLNTEAFF.

CDR3 in amino acids: CASSLDLTVYGYTF. CDR3 nucleotides: TGTGCCAGCAGCTTAGATCTTACAGTCTATGGCTACACCTTC. The chain joins TRBV11-2 to TRBJ1-2, with no clear D. CDR1 is SGHAT, CDR2 FQNNGV, per germline. The V end lost 0 bases, the J end lost 4 bases, and 9 bases lay between the germline ends. The CDR3 consists of 14 residues.

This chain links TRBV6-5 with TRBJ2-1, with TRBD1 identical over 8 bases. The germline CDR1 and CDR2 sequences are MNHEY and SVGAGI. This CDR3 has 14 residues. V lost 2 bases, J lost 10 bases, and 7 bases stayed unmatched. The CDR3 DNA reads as TGTGCCAGCAGTTACGGACAGGGAAGGGACGAGCAGTTCTTC. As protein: CASSYGQGRDEQFF.

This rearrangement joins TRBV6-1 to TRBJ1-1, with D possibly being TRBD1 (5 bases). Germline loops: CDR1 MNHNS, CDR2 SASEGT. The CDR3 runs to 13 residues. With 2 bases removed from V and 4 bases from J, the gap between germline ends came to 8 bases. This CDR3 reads CASSERGGTEAFF. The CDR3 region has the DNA TGTGCCAGCAGTGAAAGGGGTGGCACTGAAGCTTTCTTT.

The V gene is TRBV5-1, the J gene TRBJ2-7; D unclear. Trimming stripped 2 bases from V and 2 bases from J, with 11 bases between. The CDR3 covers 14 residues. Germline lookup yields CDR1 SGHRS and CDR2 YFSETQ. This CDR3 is CASSFRGPTYEQYF. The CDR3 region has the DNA TGCGCCAGCAGCTTTCGTGGGCCAACCTACGAGCAGTACTTC.

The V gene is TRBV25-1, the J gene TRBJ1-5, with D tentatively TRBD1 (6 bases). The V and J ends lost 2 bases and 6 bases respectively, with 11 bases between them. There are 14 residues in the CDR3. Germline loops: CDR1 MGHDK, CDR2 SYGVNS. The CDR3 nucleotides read TGTGCCAGCAGTGAAAACAGGGATGGTCAGCCCCAGCATTTT. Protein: CASSENRDGQPQHF.

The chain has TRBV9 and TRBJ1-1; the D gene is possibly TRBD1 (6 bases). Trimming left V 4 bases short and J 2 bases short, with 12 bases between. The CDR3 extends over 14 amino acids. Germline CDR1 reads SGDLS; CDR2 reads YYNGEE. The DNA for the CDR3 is TGTGCCAGCAGCCTGGGGGGGCCTAACACTGAAGCTTTCTTT. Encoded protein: CASSLGGPNTEAFF.

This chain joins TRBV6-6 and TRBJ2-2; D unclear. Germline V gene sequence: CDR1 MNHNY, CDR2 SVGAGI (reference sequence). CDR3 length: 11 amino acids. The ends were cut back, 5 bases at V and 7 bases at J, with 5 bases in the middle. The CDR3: CASSLYGELFF. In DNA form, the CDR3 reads TGTGCCAGCAGTCTCTACGGGGAGCTGTTTTTT.

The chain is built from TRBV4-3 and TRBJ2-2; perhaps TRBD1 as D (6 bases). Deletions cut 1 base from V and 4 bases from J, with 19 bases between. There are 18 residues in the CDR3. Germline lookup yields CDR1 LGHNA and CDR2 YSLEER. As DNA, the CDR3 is TGCGCCAGCAGCCAAGCCTCCGTACAGGGCGGCGGCACCGGGGAGCTGTTTTTT. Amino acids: CASSQASVQGGGTGELFF.

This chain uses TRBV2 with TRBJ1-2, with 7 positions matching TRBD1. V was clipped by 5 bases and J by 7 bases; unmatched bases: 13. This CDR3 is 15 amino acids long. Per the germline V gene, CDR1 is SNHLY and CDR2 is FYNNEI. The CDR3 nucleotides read TGTGCCAGCAGTCTCGGACAGGTTATTTTCGGTGGCTACACCTTC. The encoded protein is CASSLGQVIFGGYTF.

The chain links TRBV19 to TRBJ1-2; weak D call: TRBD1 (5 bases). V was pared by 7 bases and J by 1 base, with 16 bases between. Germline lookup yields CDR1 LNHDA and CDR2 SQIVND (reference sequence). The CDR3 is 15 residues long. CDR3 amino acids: CASTYRGGFNYGYTF. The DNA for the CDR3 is TGTGCCAGTACCTATAGGGGAGGATTTAACTATGGCTACACCTTC.

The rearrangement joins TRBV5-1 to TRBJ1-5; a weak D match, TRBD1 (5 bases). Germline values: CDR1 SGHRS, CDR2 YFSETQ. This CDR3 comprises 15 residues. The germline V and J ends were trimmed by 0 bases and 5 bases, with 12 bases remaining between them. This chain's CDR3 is CASSLAPTGDQPQHF. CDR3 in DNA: TGCGCCAGCAGCTTGGCCCCTACGGGGGATCAGCCCCAGCATTTT.

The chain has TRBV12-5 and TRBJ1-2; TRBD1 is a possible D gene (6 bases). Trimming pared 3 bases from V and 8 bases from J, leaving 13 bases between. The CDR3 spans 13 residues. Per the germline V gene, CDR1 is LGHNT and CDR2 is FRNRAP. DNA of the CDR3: TGTGCTAGTGGTTTAGGGACACAAGACGGCTACACCTTC. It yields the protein CASGLGTQDGYTF.

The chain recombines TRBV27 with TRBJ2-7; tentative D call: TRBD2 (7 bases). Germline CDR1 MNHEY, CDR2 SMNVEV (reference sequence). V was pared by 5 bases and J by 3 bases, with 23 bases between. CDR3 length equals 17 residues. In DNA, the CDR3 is TGTGCCAGCAGTCCGTGGGACGGGGGGAGAGGGGGCTACGAGCAGTACTTC. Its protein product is CASSPWDGGRGGYEQYF.

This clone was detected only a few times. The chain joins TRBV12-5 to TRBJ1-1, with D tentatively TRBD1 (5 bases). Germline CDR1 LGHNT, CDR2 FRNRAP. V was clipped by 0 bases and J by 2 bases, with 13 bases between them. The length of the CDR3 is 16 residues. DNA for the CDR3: TGTGCTAGTGGTTTGGTACGCGAGGGACTCAACACTGAAGCTTTCTTT. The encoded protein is CASGLVREGLNTEAFF.

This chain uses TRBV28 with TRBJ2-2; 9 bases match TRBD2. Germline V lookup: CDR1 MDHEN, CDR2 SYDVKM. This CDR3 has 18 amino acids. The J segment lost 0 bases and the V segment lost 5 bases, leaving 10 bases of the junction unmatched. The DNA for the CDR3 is TGTGCCAGCAGTCTGTTGGCTAGCGGGATATCGAACACCGGGGAGCTGTTTTTT. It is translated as CASSLLASGISNTGELFF.

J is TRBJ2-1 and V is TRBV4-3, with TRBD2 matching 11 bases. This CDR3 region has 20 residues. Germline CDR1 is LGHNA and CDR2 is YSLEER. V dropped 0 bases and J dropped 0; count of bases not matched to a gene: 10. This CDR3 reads CASSQDYSLAGGSSYNEQFF. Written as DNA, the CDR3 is TGCGCCAGCAGCCAAGATTATAGTCTAGCGGGGGGTTCCTCCTACAATGAGCAGTTCTTC.

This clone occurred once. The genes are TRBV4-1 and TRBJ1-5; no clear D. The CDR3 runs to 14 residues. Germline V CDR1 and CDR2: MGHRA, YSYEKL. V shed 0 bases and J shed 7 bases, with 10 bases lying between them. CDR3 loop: CASSQDYAGQPQHF. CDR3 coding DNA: TGCGCCAGCAGCCAAGATTATGCAGGACAGCCCCAGCATTTT.

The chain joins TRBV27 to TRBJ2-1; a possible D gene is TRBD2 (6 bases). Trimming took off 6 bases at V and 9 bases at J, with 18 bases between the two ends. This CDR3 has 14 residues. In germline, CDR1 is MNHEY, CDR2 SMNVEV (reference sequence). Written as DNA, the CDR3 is TGTGCCAGCAGACCATTGGGGGGTAGCTTTGAGCAGTTCTTC. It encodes CASRPLGGSFEQFF.

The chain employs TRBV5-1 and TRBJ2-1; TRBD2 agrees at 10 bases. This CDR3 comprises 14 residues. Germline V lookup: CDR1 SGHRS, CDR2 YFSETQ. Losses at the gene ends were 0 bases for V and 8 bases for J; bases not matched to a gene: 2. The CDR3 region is CASSLVGTSDEQFF. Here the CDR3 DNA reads TGCGCCAGCAGCTTGGTAGGGACTAGCGATGAGCAGTTCTTC.

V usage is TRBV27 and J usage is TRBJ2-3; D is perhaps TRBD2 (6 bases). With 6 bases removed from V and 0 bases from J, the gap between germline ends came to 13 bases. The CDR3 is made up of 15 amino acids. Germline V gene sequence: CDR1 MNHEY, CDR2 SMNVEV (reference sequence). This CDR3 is CASRMDYSSTDTQYF. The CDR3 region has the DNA TGTGCCAGCAGGATGGACTATTCGAGCACAGATACGCAGTATTTT.

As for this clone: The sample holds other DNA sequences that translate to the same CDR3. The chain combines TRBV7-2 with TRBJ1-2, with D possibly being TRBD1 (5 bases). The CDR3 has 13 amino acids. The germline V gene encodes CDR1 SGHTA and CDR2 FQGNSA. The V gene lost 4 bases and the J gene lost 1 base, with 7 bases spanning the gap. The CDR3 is CASSSQVNYGYTF. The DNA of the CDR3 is TGTGCCAGCAGCTCACAGGTTAACTATGGCTACACCTTC.

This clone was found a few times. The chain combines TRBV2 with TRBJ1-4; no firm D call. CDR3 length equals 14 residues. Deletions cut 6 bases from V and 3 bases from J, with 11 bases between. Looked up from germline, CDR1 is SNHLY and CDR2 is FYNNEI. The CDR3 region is CASSMWASNEKLFF. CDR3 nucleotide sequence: TGTGCCAGCAGCATGTGGGCCTCTAATGAAAAACTGTTTTTT.